These 3 T cell receptor beta chains were all obtained from the same sample, sequenced in a study of cytomegalovirus exposure and HLA in healthy donors. 60 Vbeta and 13 Jbeta primers were used in PCR. Assay: immunoSEQ multiplex PCR; the TCRdb copy retains only in-frame clones and omits some. The sample has 130,000 or so clones, 77% seen once; the top ten hold 0.94%. Sequenced material: PBMCs. These receptors were obtained from a woman aged 60-70 years in good health and CMV-seronegative.

The chain is built from TRBV5-4 and TRBJ1-1, with D maybe TRBD1 (5 bases). From germline, CDR1 is SGHNT and CDR2 YYREEE (reference sequence). The CDR3 consists of 13 residues. Trimming took 1 base from V and 10 from J, leaving 14 bases between them. The CDR3 nucleotides read TGTGCCAGCAGCTTGATAGGACATATGGTAGCTTTCTTT. Encoded protein: CASSLIGHMVAFF. Based on the CDR3 plus reference TRBV5-4 and TRBJ1-1, the full variable domain is ETGVTQSPTHLIKTRGQQVTLRCSSQSGHNTVSWYQQALGQGPQFIFQYYREEENGRGNFPPRFSGLQFPNYSSELNVNALELDDSALYLCASSLIGHMVAFFGQGTRLTVV.

V usage is TRBV19 and J usage is TRBJ1-2, with 7 bases identical to TRBD1. CDR1 and CDR2 from the germline V gene are LNHDA and SQIVND (reference sequence). The CDR3 extends over 14 amino acids. Trimming removed 4 bases from V and 5 bases from J; junction bases left unmatched: 7. The CDR3 sequence is CASSTDRRGYGYTF. In DNA, the CDR3 is TGTGCCAGTAGTACGGACAGGAGAGGTTATGGCTACACCTTC.

The chain's CDR3 is CSVPLGGELFF. In DNA form, the CDR3 reads TGCAGCGTTCCCCTAGGCGGGGAGCTGTTTTTT. V and J are TRBV29-1 and TRBJ2-2; D is unclear. V lost 5 bases and J 7 bases, leaving 8 bases between the germline ends. CDR1 SQVTM and CDR2 ANQGSEA come from the germline V gene. CDR3 length: 11 residues.